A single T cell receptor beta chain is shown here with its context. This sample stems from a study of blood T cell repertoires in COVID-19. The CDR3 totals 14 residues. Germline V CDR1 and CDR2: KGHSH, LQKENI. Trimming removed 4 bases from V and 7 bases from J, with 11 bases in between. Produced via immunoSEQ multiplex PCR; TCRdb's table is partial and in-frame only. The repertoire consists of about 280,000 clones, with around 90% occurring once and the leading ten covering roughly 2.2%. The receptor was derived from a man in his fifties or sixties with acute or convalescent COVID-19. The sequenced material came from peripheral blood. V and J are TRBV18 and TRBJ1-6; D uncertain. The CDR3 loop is CASSLGSQNSPLHF. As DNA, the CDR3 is TGTGCCAGCTCACTTGGGTCACAGAATTCACCCCTCCACTTT. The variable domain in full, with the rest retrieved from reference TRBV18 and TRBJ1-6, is NAGVMQNPRHLVRRRGQEARLRCSPMKGHSHVYWYRQLPEEGLKFMVYLQKENIIDESGMPKERFSAEFPKEGPSILRIQQVVRGDSAAYFCASSLGSQNSPLHFGNGTRLTVT.